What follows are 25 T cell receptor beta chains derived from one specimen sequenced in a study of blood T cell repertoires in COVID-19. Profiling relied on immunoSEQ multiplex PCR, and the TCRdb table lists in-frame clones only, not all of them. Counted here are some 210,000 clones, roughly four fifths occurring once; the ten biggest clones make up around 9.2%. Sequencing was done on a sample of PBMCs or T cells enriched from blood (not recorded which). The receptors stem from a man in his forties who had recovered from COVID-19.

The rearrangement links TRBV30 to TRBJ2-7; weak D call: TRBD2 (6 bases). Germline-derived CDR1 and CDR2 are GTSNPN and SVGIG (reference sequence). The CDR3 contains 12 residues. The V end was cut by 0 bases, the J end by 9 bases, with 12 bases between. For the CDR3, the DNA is TGTGCCTGGAGTGTCGGGGGAAAGGTGCAGTACTTC. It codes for CAWSVGGKVQYF.

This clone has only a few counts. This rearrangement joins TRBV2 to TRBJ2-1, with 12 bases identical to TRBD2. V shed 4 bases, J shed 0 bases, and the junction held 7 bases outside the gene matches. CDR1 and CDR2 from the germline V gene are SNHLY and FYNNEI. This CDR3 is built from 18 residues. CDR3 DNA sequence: TGTGCCAGCAGTGGACTAGCGGGAGACCGGAGCTCCTACAATGAGCAGTTCTTC. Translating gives CASSGLAGDRSSYNEQFF.

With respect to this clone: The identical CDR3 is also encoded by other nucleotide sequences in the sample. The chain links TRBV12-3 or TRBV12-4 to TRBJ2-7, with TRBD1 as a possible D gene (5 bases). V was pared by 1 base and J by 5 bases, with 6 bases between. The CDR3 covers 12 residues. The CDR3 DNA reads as TGTGCCAGCAGTTTAGGGGGCCACGAGCAGTACTTC. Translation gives CASSLGGHEQYF.

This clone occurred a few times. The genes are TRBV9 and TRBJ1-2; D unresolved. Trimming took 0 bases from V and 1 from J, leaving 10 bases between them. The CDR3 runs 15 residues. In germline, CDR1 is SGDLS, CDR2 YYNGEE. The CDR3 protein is CASSVVQRNNYGYTF. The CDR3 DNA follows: TGTGCCAGCAGCGTAGTACAGCGGAATAACTATGGCTACACCTTC.

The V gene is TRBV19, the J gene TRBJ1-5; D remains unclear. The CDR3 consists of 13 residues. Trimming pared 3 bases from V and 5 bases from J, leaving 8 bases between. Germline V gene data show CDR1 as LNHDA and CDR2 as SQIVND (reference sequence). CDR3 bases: TGTGCCAGTAGTATGAGGAGGTATCAGCCCCAGCATTTT. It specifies CASSMRRYQPQHF.

The CDR3 protein is CASSQVATNEKLFF. The DNA for the CDR3 is TGTGCCAGCAGCCAAGTAGCAACTAATGAAAAACTGTTTTTT. This chain joins TRBV3-1 (or the pseudogene TRBV3-2) and TRBJ1-4, with D hard to call. The V end lost 1 base, the J end lost 0 bases, and 3 bases lay between the germline ends. CDR1 and CDR2 from the germline V gene are LGHDT and YNNKEL (reference sequence). The CDR3 consists of 14 residues.

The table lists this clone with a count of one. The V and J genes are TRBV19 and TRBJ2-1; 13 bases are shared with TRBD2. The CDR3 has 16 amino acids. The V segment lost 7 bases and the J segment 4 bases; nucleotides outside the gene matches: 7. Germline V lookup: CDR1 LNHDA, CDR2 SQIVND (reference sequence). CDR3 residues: CASTTSGRVLYNEQFF. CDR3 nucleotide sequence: TGTGCCAGTACCACTAGCGGGAGGGTCCTTTACAATGAGCAGTTCTTC.

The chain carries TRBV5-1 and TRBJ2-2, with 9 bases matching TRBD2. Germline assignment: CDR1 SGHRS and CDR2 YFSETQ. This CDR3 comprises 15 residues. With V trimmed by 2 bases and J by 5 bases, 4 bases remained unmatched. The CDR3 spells CASSFSGSGTGELFF. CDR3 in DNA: TGCGCCAGCAGCTTTAGCGGGAGCGGGACCGGGGAGCTGTTTTTT.

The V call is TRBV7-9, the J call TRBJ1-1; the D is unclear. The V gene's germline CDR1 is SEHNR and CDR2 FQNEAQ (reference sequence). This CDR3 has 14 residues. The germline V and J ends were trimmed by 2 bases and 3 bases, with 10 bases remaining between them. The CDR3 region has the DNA TGTGCCAGCAGCTTATCGACCGGGGACACTGAAGCTTTCTTT. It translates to CASSLSTGDTEAFF.

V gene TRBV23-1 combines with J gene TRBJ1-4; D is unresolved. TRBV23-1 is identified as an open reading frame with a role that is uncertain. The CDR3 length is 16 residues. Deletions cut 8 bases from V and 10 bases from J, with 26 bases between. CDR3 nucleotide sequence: TGCGCCAGCCAGCAAGGGAAGACACGGGCTGAGGGAAAACTGTTTTTT. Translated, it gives CASQQGKTRAEGKLFF.

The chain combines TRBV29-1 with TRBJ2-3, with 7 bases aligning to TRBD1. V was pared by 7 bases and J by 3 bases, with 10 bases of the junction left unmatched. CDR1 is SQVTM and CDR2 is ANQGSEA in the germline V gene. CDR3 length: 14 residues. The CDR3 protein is CSARDRVSTDTQYF. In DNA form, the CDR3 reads TGCAGCGCTCGCGACAGGGTGTCGACAGATACGCAGTATTTT.

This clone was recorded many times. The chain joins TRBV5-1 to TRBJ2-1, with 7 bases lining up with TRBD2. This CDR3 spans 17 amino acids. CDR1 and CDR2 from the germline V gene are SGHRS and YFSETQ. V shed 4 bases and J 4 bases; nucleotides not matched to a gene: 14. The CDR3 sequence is CASSIQSASGAYNEQFF. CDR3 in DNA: TGCGCCAGCAGCATCCAAAGTGCTAGCGGCGCTTACAATGAGCAGTTCTTC.

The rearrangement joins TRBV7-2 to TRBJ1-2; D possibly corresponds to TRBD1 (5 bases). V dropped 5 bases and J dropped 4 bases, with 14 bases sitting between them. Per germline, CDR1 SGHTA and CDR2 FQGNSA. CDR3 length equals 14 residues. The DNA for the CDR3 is TGTGCCAGCAGCCCAGGGCGGTACTCCTATGGCTACACCTTC. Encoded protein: CASSPGRYSYGYTF.

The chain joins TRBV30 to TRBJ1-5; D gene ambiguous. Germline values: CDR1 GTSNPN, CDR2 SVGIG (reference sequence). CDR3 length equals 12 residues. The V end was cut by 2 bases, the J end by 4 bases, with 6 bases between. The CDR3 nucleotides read TGTGCCTGGAGTACGGGAAATCAGCCCCAGCATTTT. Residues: CAWSTGNQPQHF.

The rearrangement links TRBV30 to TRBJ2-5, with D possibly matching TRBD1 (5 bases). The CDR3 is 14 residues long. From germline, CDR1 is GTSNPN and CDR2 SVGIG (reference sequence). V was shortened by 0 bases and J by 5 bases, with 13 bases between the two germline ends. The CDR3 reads CAWSVGVPWETQYF. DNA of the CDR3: TGTGCCTGGAGTGTAGGGGTCCCATGGGAGACCCAGTACTTC.

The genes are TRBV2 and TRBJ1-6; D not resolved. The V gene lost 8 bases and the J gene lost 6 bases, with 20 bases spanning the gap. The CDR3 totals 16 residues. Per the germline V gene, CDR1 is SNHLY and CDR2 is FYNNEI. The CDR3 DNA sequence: TGTGCCAGCCGGGAACATGTCGGGGTTCGTAATTCACCCCTCCACTTT. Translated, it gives CASREHVGVRNSPLHF.

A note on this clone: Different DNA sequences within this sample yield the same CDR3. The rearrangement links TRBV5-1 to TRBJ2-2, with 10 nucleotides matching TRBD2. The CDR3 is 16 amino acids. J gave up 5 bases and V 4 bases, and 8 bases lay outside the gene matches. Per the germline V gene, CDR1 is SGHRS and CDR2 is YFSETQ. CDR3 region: CASSPRGAGGTGELFF. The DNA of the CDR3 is TGCGCCAGCAGCCCCCGGGGAGCGGGAGGGACCGGGGAGCTGTTTTTT.

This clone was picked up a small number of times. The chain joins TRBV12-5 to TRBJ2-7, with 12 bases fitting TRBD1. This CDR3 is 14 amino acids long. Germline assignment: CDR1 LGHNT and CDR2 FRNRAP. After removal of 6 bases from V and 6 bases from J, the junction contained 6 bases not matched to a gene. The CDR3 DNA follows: TGTGCTAGTGGACCGGGACAGGGGGCTTCCGAGCAGTACTTC. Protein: CASGPGQGASEQYF.

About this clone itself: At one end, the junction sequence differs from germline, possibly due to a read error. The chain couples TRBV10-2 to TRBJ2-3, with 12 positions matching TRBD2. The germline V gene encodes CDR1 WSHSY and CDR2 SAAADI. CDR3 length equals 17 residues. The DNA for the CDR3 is TGCACCAGCAGTCCGACTAGCGGGGGATTTCGTACAGATACGCAGTATTTT. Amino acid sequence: CTSSPTSGGFRTDTQYF.

CDR3 nucleotide sequence: TGTGCCAGCAGGAGGACAGGGAACTATGGCTACACCTTC. Protein sequence: CASRRTGNYGYTF. The chain recombines TRBV6-5 with TRBJ1-2; 8 bases are shared with TRBD1. Germline values: CDR1 MNHEY, CDR2 SVGAGI. V was pared by 6 bases and J by 2 bases, with 2 bases of the junction left unmatched. The CDR3 runs to 13 residues.

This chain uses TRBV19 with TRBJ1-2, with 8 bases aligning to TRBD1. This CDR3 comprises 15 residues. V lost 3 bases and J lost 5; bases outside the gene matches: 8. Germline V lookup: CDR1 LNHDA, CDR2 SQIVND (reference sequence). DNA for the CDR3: TGTGCCAGTAGTATCCCGGGACAGGTGGGATATGGCTACACCTTC. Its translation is CASSIPGQVGYGYTF.

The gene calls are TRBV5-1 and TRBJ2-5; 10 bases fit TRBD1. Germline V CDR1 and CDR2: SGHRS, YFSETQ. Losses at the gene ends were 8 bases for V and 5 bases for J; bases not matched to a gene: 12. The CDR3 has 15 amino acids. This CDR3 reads CASRVPGTGDETQYF. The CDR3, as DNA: TGCGCCAGTAGAGTCCCCGGGACAGGGGACGAGACCCAGTACTTC.

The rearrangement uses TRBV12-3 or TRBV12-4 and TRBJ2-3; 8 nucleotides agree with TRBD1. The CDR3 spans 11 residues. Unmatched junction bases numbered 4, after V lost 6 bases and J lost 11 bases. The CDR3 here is CASSNRGLQYF. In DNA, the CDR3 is TGTGCCAGCAGCAACAGGGGGTTGCAGTATTTT.

CDR3 sequence reads: CASSARQGAKDYGYTF. In DNA form, the CDR3 reads TGCGCCAGCAGCGCCCGACAGGGAGCCAAGGACTATGGCTACACCTTC. This chain links TRBV5-1 with TRBJ1-2, with 7 bases lining up with TRBD1. V lost 4 bases to trimming and J lost 3 bases; unmatched junction nucleotides: 12. This CDR3 contains 16 residues. Per germline, CDR1 SGHRS and CDR2 YFSETQ.

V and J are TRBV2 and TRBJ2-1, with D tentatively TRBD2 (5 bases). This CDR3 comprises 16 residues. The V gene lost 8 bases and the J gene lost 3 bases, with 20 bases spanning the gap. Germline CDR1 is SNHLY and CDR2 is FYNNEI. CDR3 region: CASLTFSAGNYNEQFF. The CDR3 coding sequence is TGTGCCAGCCTCACATTTTCGGCGGGCAACTACAATGAGCAGTTCTTC.